These 29 T cell receptor beta chains share one sample of origin, sequenced in a study of T cell changes during pregnancy in multiple sclerosis. Repertoires were generated with immunoSEQ multiplex PCR, while TCRdb's copy carries only in-frame clones and drops some. The sample lists tens of thousands of clones, around 92% occurring once. The sample in question was peripheral blood, obtained in the third trimester of pregnancy. These receptors originate from a female donor in good health, enrolled as a control in a pregnancy study.

As regards this clone: The same CDR3 is also encoded by other DNA sequences in this sample. This sequence joins TRBV18 and TRBJ2-5; D remains unclear. The CDR3 covers 13 residues. Trimming shortened V by 3 bases and J by 2 bases, and 7 bases separated the two germline ends. Germline V gene data show CDR1 as KGHSH and CDR2 as LQKENI. This CDR3 reads CASSPPGQETQYF. DNA of the CDR3: TGTGCCAGCTCACCGCCAGGACAAGAGACCCAGTACTTC.

The chain has TRBV27 and TRBJ2-7, with D perhaps TRBD1 (5 bases). Trimming removed 8 bases from V and 2 bases from J, with 13 bases in between. The germline CDR1 and CDR2 sequences are MNHEY and SMNVEV (reference sequence). The CDR3 contains 13 residues. The CDR3 nucleotides are TGTGCCAGCCGAGGTAGGGGTCCCTACGAGCAGTACTTC. Translated: CASRGRGPYEQYF.

The V and J genes are TRBV14 and TRBJ2-7; D might be TRBD1 (5 bases). Trimming shortened V by 1 base and J by 9 bases, and 10 bases separated the two germline ends. The germline gives CDR1 SGHDN, CDR2 FVKESK. The CDR3 has 12 amino acids. CDR3 sequence: CASSQVTGGQYF. The CDR3 region has the DNA TGTGCCAGCAGCCAAGTAACAGGCGGGCAGTACTTC.

The chain joins TRBV6-6 to TRBJ1-3, with TRBD1 as a possible D gene (6 bases). The CDR3 spans 16 residues. Germline V gene lookup returns CDR1 MNHNY and CDR2 SVGAGI (reference sequence). The V end was cut by 1 base, the J end by 6 bases, with 16 bases between. CDR3 DNA sequence: TGTGCCAGCAGTTACTTTACAGGGTATAGTGAAAACACCATATATTTT. Translated: CASSYFTGYSENTIYF.

V gene TRBV5-8 combines with J gene TRBJ2-3, with 9 bases identical to TRBD1. V trimming: 2 bases; J trimming: 4 bases; junction bases outside the gene matches: 5. The CDR3 sequence is 15 residues long. Per germline, CDR1 SGHTS and CDR2 YDEGEE. CDR3 in amino acids: CASSFGGQGSDTQYF. The DNA of the CDR3 is TGTGCCAGCAGCTTTGGGGGACAGGGATCAGATACGCAGTATTTT.

The chain has TRBV19 and TRBJ2-3, with TRBD2 identical over 14 bases. After removal of 1 base from V and 4 bases from J, the junction contained 7 bases not matched to a gene. The CDR3 has 18 amino acids. Germline-derived CDR1 and CDR2 are LNHDA and SQIVND (reference sequence). CDR3 sequence (DNA): TGTGCCAGTAGTATAGGCCCCGGGACTAGCGGGAGTGCAGATACGCAGTATTTT. Translated, it gives CASSIGPGTSGSADTQYF.

The rearrangement joins TRBV7-2 to TRBJ2-7; the D gene is possibly TRBD1 (6 bases). Germline CDR1 and CDR2: SGHTA and FQGNSA. The ends were cut back, 6 bases at V and 1 base at J, with 13 bases in the middle. The CDR3 extends over 14 amino acids. The CDR3 DNA reads as TGTGCCAGCAGTCGACAGGCAACTTCCTACGAGCAGTACTTC. It encodes CASSRQATSYEQYF.

This chain connects TRBV29-1 to TRBJ2-2, with 9 positions matching TRBD2. The ends lost 7 bases at V and 1 base at J; junction bases unmatched: 10. The CDR3 is 16 residues long. Germline loops: CDR1 SQVTM, CDR2 ANQGSEA. CDR3 nucleotides: TGCAGCGCCTTACCGACTAGCGGATGGAACACCGGGGAGCTGTTTTTT. It is translated as CSALPTSGWNTGELFF.

The chain employs TRBV7-9 and TRBJ2-7, with 10 bases matching TRBD2. V lost 5 bases and J lost 4; bases outside the gene matches: 2. CDR1 and CDR2 from the germline V gene are SEHNR and FQNEAQ (reference sequence). CDR3 size: 13 residues. DNA for the CDR3: TGTGCCAGCAGCCGGACTAGCGGATACGAGCAGTACTTC. Translation gives CASSRTSGYEQYF.

The chain couples TRBV28 to TRBJ2-1, with 8 bases aligning to TRBD2. This CDR3 spans 17 amino acids. Germline trimming cut 7 bases from V and 0 bases from J; bases unmatched to any gene: 11. Germline V gene data show CDR1 as MDHEN and CDR2 as SYDVKM. Here the CDR3 reads CASTSAGVPSSYNEQFF. The CDR3, as DNA: TGTGCCAGCACCTCAGCGGGAGTACCAAGCTCCTACAATGAGCAGTTCTTC.

The chain uses TRBV5-4 and TRBJ1-1; tentatively, D is TRBD1 (6 bases). Trimming removed 2 bases at V and 1 base at J, with 12 bases between. This CDR3 contains 15 residues. The V gene's germline CDR1 is SGHNT and CDR2 YYREEE (reference sequence). The CDR3 spells CASSLQGLGNTEAFF. In DNA form, the CDR3 reads TGTGCCAGCAGCTTACAGGGTTTAGGGAACACTGAAGCTTTCTTT.

The chain has TRBV19 and TRBJ1-1; TRBD1 agrees at 7 bases. The V and J ends lost 3 bases and 4 bases, in that order; junction bases with no gene match: 5. CDR3 length equals 14 residues. CDR1 is LNHDA, CDR2 SQIVND, per germline (reference sequence). The CDR3, as DNA: TGTGCCAGTAGTATGGCGGCAGGGGGCACTGAAGCTTTCTTT. This encodes CASSMAAGGTEAFF.

The J gene is TRBJ2-7, the V gene TRBV28; the D gene is possibly TRBD1 (5 bases). Trimming removed 3 bases from V and 1 base from J, with 16 bases in between. Germline-derived CDR1 and CDR2 are MDHEN and SYDVKM. The CDR3 covers 16 residues. The CDR3 nucleotides are TGTGCCAGCAGTTTGCCTCAGACAGTGTCTTCCTACGAGCAGTACTTC. It translates to CASSLPQTVSSYEQYF.

The rearrangement uses TRBV28 and TRBJ1-5; D might be TRBD1 (6 bases). Trimming removed 2 bases from V and 0 bases from J, with 14 bases in between. CDR3 length equals 17 residues. CDR1 is MDHEN, CDR2 SYDVKM, per germline. The CDR3 DNA sequence: TGTGCCAGCAGTTTAGCGGGGGGCTTTTATAGCAATCAGCCCCAGCATTTT. It encodes CASSLAGGFYSNQPQHF. The full variable domain, with the rest looked up from reference TRBV28 and TRBJ1-5, is DVKVTQSSRYLVKRTGEKVFLECVQDMDHENMFWYRQDPGLGLRLIYFSYDVKMKEKGDIPEGYSVSREKKERFSLILESASTNQTSMYLCASSLAGGFYSNQPQHFGDGTRLSIL.

This clone was seen a few times. The chain couples TRBV5-1 to TRBJ1-1; 7 nucleotides line up with TRBD1. The ends lost 3 bases at V and 5 bases at J; junction bases unmatched: 7. From germline, CDR1 is SGHRS and CDR2 YFSETQ. The CDR3 extends over 14 amino acids. The CDR3 loop is CASSWGTAGTEAFF. CDR3 bases: TGCGCCAGCAGCTGGGGGACAGCTGGGACTGAAGCTTTCTTT. Using reference TRBV5-1 and TRBJ1-1 for the parts outside the CDR3, the full variable domain is KAGVTQTPRYLIKTRGQQVTLSCSPISGHRSVSWYQQTPGQGLQFLFEYFSETQRNKGNFPGRFSGRQFSNSRSEMNVSTLELGDSALYLCASSWGTAGTEAFFGQGTRLTVV.

The chain uses TRBV7-2 and TRBJ2-1; D is uncertain. Deletions cut 4 bases from V and 8 bases from J, with 24 bases between. This CDR3 is built from 17 residues. Germline V gene sequence: CDR1 SGHTA, CDR2 FQGNSA. In nucleotides, the CDR3 is TGTGCCAGCAGCTCCCCAGATTCAAACCCCCCGAAATATGAGCAGTTCTTC. Encoded protein: CASSSPDSNPPKYEQFF.

J is TRBJ1-5 and V is TRBV5-5; D gene ambiguous. Germline CDR1 SGHKS, CDR2 YYEKEE (reference sequence). Trimming stripped 4 bases from V and 0 bases from J, with 11 bases between. The CDR3 covers 15 residues. The CDR3 region has the DNA TGTGCCAGCAGCCCCCTGAGCTATAGCAATCAGCCCCAGCATTTT. Translation: CASSPLSYSNQPQHF.

The CDR3 sequence: CASRMDYYSHEQFF. CDR3 in DNA: TGCGCCAGCAGAATGGACTATTATTCCCATGAGCAGTTCTTC. The chain has TRBV5-1 and TRBJ2-1, with D perhaps TRBD2 (6 bases). The CDR3 has 14 residues. Germline values: CDR1 SGHRS, CDR2 YFSETQ. Trimming left V 5 bases short and J 8 bases short, with 17 bases between. Looking up the rest from reference TRBV5-1 and TRBJ2-1 gives the full variable domain: KAGVTQTPRYLIKTRGQQVTLSCSPISGHRSVSWYQQTPGQGLQFLFEYFSETQRNKGNFPGRFSGRQFSNSRSEMNVSTLELGDSALYLCASRMDYYSHEQFFGPGTRLTVL.

V gene TRBV21-1 combines with J gene TRBJ1-1. TRBV21-1 is deemed a pseudogene. The CDR3 loop spans 12 amino acids. The CDR3 nucleotides read TGTGCCAGCAATTCGGTGAACACTGAAGCTTTCTTT. Translating gives CASNSVNTEAFF.

This sequence joins TRBV7-6 and TRBJ2-3; TRBD1 aligns across 7 bases. CDR1 is SGHVS, CDR2 FNYEAQ, per germline. The CDR3 consists of 16 residues. Trimming removed 1 base from V and 2 bases from J; junction bases left unmatched: 6. CDR3 amino acids: CASSLGRDRNTDTQYF. CDR3 sequence (DNA): TGTGCCAGCAGCTTAGGCCGGGACAGAAACACAGATACGCAGTATTTT.

The chain recombines TRBV5-5 with TRBJ2-7; D remains ambiguous. The germline V gene encodes CDR1 SGHKS and CDR2 YYEKEE (reference sequence). Trimming removed 0 bases from V and 1 base from J, with 11 bases in between. The CDR3 is 15 residues long. CDR3 in DNA: TGTGCCAGCAGCTTGGGCCCTAGTCAATCCTACGAGCAGTACTTC. Its protein is CASSLGPSQSYEQYF.

This rearrangement joins TRBV27 to TRBJ1-1; D remains ambiguous. Trimming shortened V by 0 bases and J by 7 bases, and 12 bases separated the two germline ends. The CDR3 runs to 14 residues. The germline V gene has CDR1 MNHEY and CDR2 SMNVEV (reference sequence). CDR3 sequence reads: CASSLSAPGIEAFF. The CDR3 DNA reads TGTGCCAGCAGTTTATCGGCACCAGGCATTGAAGCTTTCTTT.

This clone was detected only once. V gene TRBV10-2 combines with J gene TRBJ2-7; 9 positions agree with TRBD1. J lost 7 bases, V lost 11 bases, and 12 bases had no gene match. Germline CDR1 and CDR2: WSHSY and SAAADI. This CDR3 has 13 amino acids. CDR3 in DNA: TGCGCCGGGAGCGGGGACAGGGTGGGTGAGCAGTACTTC. Protein: CAGSGDRVGEQYF.

This clone was seen a single time. CDR3 nucleotide sequence: TGTGCCAGCAGCGGACAGGGGAGGGGTCAGCCCCAGCATTTT. Its protein product is CASSGQGRGQPQHF. This chain links TRBV11-1 with TRBJ1-5; 9 bases map to TRBD1. The CDR3 is 14 residues long. Germline V gene lookup returns CDR1 SGHAT and CDR2 FQDESV (reference sequence). V shed 5 bases and J 6 bases; nucleotides not matched to a gene: 5.

The rearrangement links TRBV6-1 to TRBJ1-2; D perhaps matches TRBD1 (6 bases). Germline CDR1 reads MNHNS; CDR2 reads SASEGT. The ends were cut back, 5 bases at V and 1 base at J, with 14 bases in the middle. The CDR3 contains 15 residues. The CDR3 nucleotides are TGTGCCAGCAGTTTCGGGACACTTCTTAACTATGGCTACACCTTC. Protein: CASSFGTLLNYGYTF.

The rearrangement uses TRBV27 and TRBJ2-7; D is unclear. V was shortened by 3 bases and J by 7 bases, with 13 bases between the two germline ends. Germline values: CDR1 MNHEY, CDR2 SMNVEV (reference sequence). The CDR3 consists of 13 residues. The DNA of the CDR3 is TGTGCCAGCAGTTTTTTTGTCGGTACTGAGCAGTACTTC. Protein sequence: CASSFFVGTEQYF.

The chain uses TRBV28 and TRBJ1-1, with TRBD1 as a possible D gene (6 bases). V was shortened by 3 bases and J by 5 bases, with 19 bases between the two germline ends. Germline V lookup: CDR1 MDHEN, CDR2 SYDVKM. The CDR3 is made up of 16 amino acids. DNA of the CDR3: TGTGCCAGCAGTTTGCTGTCCGCAGGGGTGAGAACTGAAGCTTTCTTT. It is translated as CASSLLSAGVRTEAFF.

The chain carries TRBV5-8 and TRBJ1-4; 10 bases agree with TRBD1. J lost 4 bases, V lost 3 bases, and 3 bases had no gene match. The CDR3 runs 15 residues. CDR1 and CDR2 (germline): SGHTS, YDEGEE. The CDR3 loop is CASSSGQGNNEKLFF. CDR3 coding DNA: TGTGCCAGCAGCTCGGGACAGGGGAATAATGAAAAACTGTTTTTT.

The rearrangement joins TRBV19 to TRBJ2-7; D remains unclear. Trimming removed 3 bases from V and 2 bases from J, with 11 bases in between. The germline V gene has CDR1 LNHDA and CDR2 SQIVND (reference sequence). The CDR3 consists of 14 residues. The CDR3, as DNA: TGTGCCAGTAGTATCCCACTCCCTCCCTACGAGCAGTACTTC. Protein sequence: CASSIPLPPYEQYF.